This TCR beta chain originates from a study of T-cell memory formation after mild COVID-19. Amplification by 5'RACE using constant-segment primers produced TCR alpha and TCR beta cDNA libraries that carried sample barcodes and UMIs. From the 5' RACE reads, TCRdb called clonotypes with MiXCR, one entry per CDR3 protein. This table has about 400,000 distinct CDR3 sequences, 20% to 25% appearing once. The V end was cut by 1 base, the J end by 1 base, with 4 bases between. CDR1 and CDR2 (germline): SQVTM, ANQGSEA. CDR3 size: 12 residues. This clonotype originated in an adult woman who had mild COVID-19 (a few samples of this study predate the infection). Cell type and time point are not known. The chain uses TRBV29-1 and TRBJ1-1; no definite D call. Sequencing was carried out using PBMCs or a T cell subset sorted from them (not recorded which). CDR3 loop: CSVEAENTEAFF. CDR3 DNA sequence: TGCAGCGTTGAAGCAGAGAACACTGAAGCTTTCTTT.